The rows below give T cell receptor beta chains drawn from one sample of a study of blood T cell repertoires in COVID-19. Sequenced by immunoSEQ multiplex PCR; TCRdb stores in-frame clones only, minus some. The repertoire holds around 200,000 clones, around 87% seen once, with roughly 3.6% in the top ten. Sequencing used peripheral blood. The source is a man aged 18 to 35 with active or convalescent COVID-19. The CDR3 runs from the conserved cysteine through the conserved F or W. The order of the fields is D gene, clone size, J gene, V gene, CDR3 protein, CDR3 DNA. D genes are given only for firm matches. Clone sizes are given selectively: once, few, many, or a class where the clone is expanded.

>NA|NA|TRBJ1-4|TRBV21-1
CASTPEKLFF
TGTGCCAGCACTCCCGAAAAACTGTTTTTT
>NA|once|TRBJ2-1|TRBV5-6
CASSPWGETYNEQFF
TGTGCCAGCAGCCCGTGGGGGGAGACCTACAATGAGCAGTTCTTC
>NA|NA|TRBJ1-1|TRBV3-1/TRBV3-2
CASSQEPAEAFF
TGTGCCAGCAGCCAAGAGCCGGCTGAAGCTTTCTTT
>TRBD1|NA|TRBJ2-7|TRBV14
CASSLWDSRYEQYF
TGTGCCAGCAGCCTCTGGGACAGTCGCTACGAGCAGTACTTC
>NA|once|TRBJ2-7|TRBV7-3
CASSPSGGAYEQYF
TGTGCCAGCAGCCCGAGCGGCGGGGCCTACGAGCAGTACTTC
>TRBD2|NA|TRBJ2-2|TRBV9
CASSVGGRSGTGELFF
TGTGCCAGCAGCGTAGGCGGGAGAAGCGGGACCGGGGAGCTGTTTTTT
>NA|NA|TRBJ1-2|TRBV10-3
CAISEYGSNYGYTF
TGTGCCATCAGTGAGTATGGCAGTAACTATGGCTACACCTTC
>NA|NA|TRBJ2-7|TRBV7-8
CASSKEGLALLNVYEQYF
TGTGCCAGCAGCAAAGAAGGGCTAGCGCTCCTCAATGTCTACGAGCAGTACTTC
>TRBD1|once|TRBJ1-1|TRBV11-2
CASSPTAGTEAMNTEAFF
TGTGCCAGCAGCCCTACGGCCGGGACAGAAGCTATGAACACTGAAGCTTTCTTT
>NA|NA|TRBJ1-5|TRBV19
CASNPDSGTANQPQHF
TGTGCCAGTAACCCAGACTCAGGGACTGCCAATCAGCCCCAGCATTTT
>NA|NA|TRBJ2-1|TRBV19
CASTPGNPSIEQFF
TGTGCCAGTACCCCCGGGAACCCCTCCATTGAGCAGTTCTTC
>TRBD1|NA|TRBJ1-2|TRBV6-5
CASSLGTGGYGYTF
TGTGCCAGCAGTCTTGGGACAGGGGGCTATGGCTACACCTTC
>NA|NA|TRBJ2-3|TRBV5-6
CASSLLRERTDTQYF
TGTGCCAGCAGCTTACTTCGGGAGAGGACAGATACGCAGTATTTT
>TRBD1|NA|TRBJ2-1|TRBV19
CASRDRGRPYYNEQFF
TGTGCCAGTAGGGACAGGGGGCGACCCTACTACAATGAGCAGTTCTTC
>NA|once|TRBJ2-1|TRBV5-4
CASSFARMSDEQFF
TGTGCCAGCAGCTTCGCACGGATGAGCGATGAGCAGTTCTTC
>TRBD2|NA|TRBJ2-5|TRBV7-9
CASSVFRGGQYF
TGTGCCAGCAGCGTCTTCCGGGGGGGCCAGTACTTC
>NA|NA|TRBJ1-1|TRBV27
CASSPQGSRTEAFF
TGTGCCAGCAGTCCCCAGGGTAGCCGTACTGAAGCTTTCTTT
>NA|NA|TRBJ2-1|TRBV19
CASSMRMSSYNEQFF
TGTGCCAGTAGTATGCGGATGAGCTCCTACAATGAGCAGTTCTTC
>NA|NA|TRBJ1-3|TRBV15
CATSRDLGALPIYF
TGTGCCACCAGCAGAGACCTGGGGGCACTGCCCATATATTTT
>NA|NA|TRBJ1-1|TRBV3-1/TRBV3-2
CASSPAWGGAGVNTEAFF
TGTGCCAGCAGCCCCGCCTGGGGGGGCGCGGGGGTGAACACTGAAGCTTTCTTT
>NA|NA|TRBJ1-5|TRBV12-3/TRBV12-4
CASSLAEYQPQHF
TGTGCCAGCAGTTTAGCCGAGTATCAGCCCCAGCATTTT
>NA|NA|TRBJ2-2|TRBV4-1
CASSQERMGVLFF
TGCGCCAGCAGCCAAGAGCGGATGGGTGTGCTGTTTTTT
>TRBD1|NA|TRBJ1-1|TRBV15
CATSTRQGGRPTEAFF
TGTGCCACCAGCACCCGACAGGGTGGTCGCCCCACTGAAGCTTTCTTT
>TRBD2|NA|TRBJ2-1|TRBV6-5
CASAGTSRYNEQFF
TGTGCCAGCGCGGGGACTAGCAGATACAATGAGCAGTTCTTC
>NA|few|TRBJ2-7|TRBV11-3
CASSLISWGRGTYEQYF
TGTGCCAGCAGCTTAATTTCCTGGGGAAGAGGGACCTACGAGCAGTACTTC
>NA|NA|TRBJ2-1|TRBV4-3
CASSQDGGEQFF
TGCGCCAGCAGCCAAGACGGGGGTGAGCAGTTCTTC
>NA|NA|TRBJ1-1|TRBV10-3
CAISETENTEAFF
TGTGCCATCAGCGAGACAGAGAACACTGAAGCTTTCTTT
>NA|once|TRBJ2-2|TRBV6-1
CASSDLHTQNTGELFF
TGTGCCAGCAGTGACCTTCACACCCAGAACACCGGGGAGCTGTTTTTT
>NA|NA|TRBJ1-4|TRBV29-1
CSVGQPATNEKLFF
TGCAGCGTTGGACAGCCTGCAACTAATGAAAAACTGTTTTTT
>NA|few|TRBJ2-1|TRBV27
CASSLVGSSYNEQFF
TGTGCCAGCAGTTTAGTCGGTAGCTCCTACAATGAGCAGTTCTTC
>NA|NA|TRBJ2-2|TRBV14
CASSHRRGQDKVGELFF
TGTGCCAGCAGCCACCGGAGGGGGCAGGATAAGGTCGGGGAGCTGTTTTTT
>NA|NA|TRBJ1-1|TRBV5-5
CASSVLSFFGDEAFF
TGTGCCAGCAGCGTCCTAAGTTTTTTCGGGGATGAAGCTTTCTTT
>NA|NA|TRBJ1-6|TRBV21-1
CASSKASPRSPLHF
TGTGCCAGCAGCAAAGCCAGCCCGAGGTCACCCCTCCACTTT
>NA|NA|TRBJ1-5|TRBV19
CASSRESGLGNQPQHF
TGTGCCAGTAGTAGAGAGTCGGGATTAGGCAATCAGCCCCAGCATTTT
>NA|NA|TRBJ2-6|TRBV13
CASSSLAGANVLTF
TGTGCCAGCAGCTCGTTAGCCGGGGCCAACGTCCTGACTTTC
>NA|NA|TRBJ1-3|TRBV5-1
CASSLARDSGNTIYF
TGCGCCAGCAGCTTGGCGCGTGACTCTGGAAACACCATATATTTT
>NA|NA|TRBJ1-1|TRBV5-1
CASSFSGGWDTEAFF
TGCGCCAGCAGCTTTTCCGGGGGGTGGGACACTGAAGCTTTCTTT
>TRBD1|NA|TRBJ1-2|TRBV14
CASSLTPGGHYGYTF
TGTGCCAGCAGCCTCACACCAGGGGGCCACTATGGCTACACCTTC
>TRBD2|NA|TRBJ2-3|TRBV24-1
CATSDLLGSGSPDTQYF
TGTGCCACCAGTGATTTGCTGGGTAGCGGGAGCCCAGATACGCAGTATTTT
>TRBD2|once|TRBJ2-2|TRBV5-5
CASSYGGRPNTGELFF
TGTGCCAGCAGCTACGGCGGGAGACCCAACACCGGGGAGCTGTTTTTT
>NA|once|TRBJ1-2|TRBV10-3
CAISESAGRDYGYTF
TGTGCCATCAGTGAGTCGGCAGGGAGGGACTATGGCTACACCTTC
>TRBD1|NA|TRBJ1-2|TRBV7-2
CASSLWTGDYGYTF
TGTGCCAGCAGCTTGTGGACAGGGGACTATGGCTACACCTTC
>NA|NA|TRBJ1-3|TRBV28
CASSLLGPLDSGNTIYF
TGTGCCAGCAGTTTATTGGGGCCCCTCGACTCTGGAAACACCATATATTTT
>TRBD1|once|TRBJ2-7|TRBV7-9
CASSSWTGTYEQYF
TGTGCCAGCAGCTCATGGACAGGGACCTACGAGCAGTACTTC
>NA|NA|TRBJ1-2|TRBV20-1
CSASRGTGSSYGYTF
TGCAGTGCTAGTCGAGGAACAGGGTCTAGCTATGGCTACACCTTC
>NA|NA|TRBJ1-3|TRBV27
CASSLRSGNTIYF
TGTGCCAGCAGTTTGAGATCTGGAAACACCATATATTTT
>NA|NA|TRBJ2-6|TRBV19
CASRPHFTGIGASGANVLTF
TGTGCCAGTAGACCCCACTTTACGGGGATCGGTGCCTCTGGGGCCAACGTCCTGACTTTC
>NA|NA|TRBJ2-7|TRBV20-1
CSASLGHGYEQYF
TGCAGTGCTAGTCTTGGACATGGATACGAGCAGTACTTC
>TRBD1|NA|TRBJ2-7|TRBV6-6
CASSTHGTGADEQYF
TGTGCCAGCAGCACCCACGGGACAGGGGCTGACGAGCAGTACTTC
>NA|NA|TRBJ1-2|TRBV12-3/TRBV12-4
CASSEQGWGYTF
TGTGCCAGCAGTGAACAGGGTTGGGGCTACACCTTC